This entry features one TCR beta chain sequence. The table came from immunoSEQ multiplex PCR; TCRdb's copy has only in-frame clones and leaves some out. The table shows tens of thousands of clones, with around 85% occurring only once. This entry belongs to a study of T cell responses to AZD1222 COVID-19 vaccine. V shed 7 bases and J 4 bases; nucleotides not matched to a gene: 10. Germline V gene data show CDR1 as GTSNPN and CDR2 as SVGIG (reference sequence). The CDR3 loop spans 15 amino acids. V usage is TRBV30 and J usage is TRBJ1-6; 7 bases are shared with TRBD1. The origin of this receptor is an adult who received the AZD1222 COVID-19 vaccine. The material sequenced was peripheral blood, taken 28 days after the second AZD1222 dose. The CDR3 DNA sequence: TGTGCCTTTAGACAGGGCTTTATGTATAATTCACCCCTCCACTTT. Its protein product is CAFRQGFMYNSPLHF.